This T cell receptor (beta chain) was obtained from a study of blood T cell repertoires in COVID-19 (dated by TCRdb to about 2020). Broadly, across the study: Samples covering the acute and convalescent phases of COVID-19 were provided by collaborators in the United States, Italy and Spain. Samples were obtained from the ongoing ImmuneRACE study (first 160 participants) and from over 1,000 subjects provided by 6 global collaborators. The repertoires were released in a freely available public database meant as a resource for research on the immune response to SARS-CoV-2. Sample metadata almost always included a de-identified subject ID, COVID-19 status, age in years and sex. HLA class I and class II types, where available, came from metadata supplied by the sample provider rather than from assay-based typing. The prospective study material was composed of cDNA or gDNA derived from T cells, B-cell-depleted T cells, or PBMCs. Subjects who had been exposed to COVID-19, were actively infected with it, or had recovered from it provided the deeply sampled blood TCRbeta repertoires that made up the dataset.

The research as a whole found: The quantity of clinical and demographic metadata differed by source and by participant and was supplied without curation.

Whole blood was collected in K2EDTA tubes by collaborating institutions according to the institutions' own protocols. For TCRbeta analysis, collaborators shipped samples as frozen whole blood, isolated PBMCs, or DNA extracted from either of those sample types. The immunoSEQ Assay, a bias-controlled multiplex PCR, was used to amplify TCRbeta CDR3 regions from genomic DNA. The authors processed their data as follows. The number of nucleated cells in each sample was estimated from the amplification of reference gene primers within the assay. To quantify the absolute abundance of each unique TCRbeta CDR3 rearrangement, sequence reads were collapsed and filtered. Productive Simpson clonality was computed per sample as the square root of Simpson's diversity index over productive rearrangements. Not all clones reach the TCRdb copy of this immuneACCESS table, which keeps in-frame sequences only. Checked studies attribute under half of the gap to unresolved V genes and leave the rest unexplained. V, J and clone size reflect that table, while D and trimming were determined from the DNA. This sample holds tens of thousands of clones; about 88% were observed only once. 2.5% of the sample is in the top ten clones.

Taken from the germline V gene (reference sequence), the CDR1 and CDR2 loops are SGHNT and YYREEE. Inclusive of the bounding cysteine and phenylalanine, the CDR3 is 20 residues long. Left in the record is the CDR3 DNA by itself, 60 bases read in frame from the first base. This clone was seen only once. The antigen it recognizes is unknown. An end of the junction does not agree with germline; a read error may underlie this. This TCR derives from a man aged 50 or older with acute or convalescent COVID-19. The sequenced sample was peripheral blood. The rearranged chain carries TRBV5-4 and TRBJ2-1; the central 16 bases match TRBD2. CDR3 protein: CASRLASGTSGRAAYNEQFF. The sequenced DNA: TGTGCCAGCAGATTGGCATCGGGGACTAGCGGGAGGGCCGCCTACAATGAGCAGTTCTTC. Reference TRBV5-4 and TRBJ2-1 proteins supply the regions before and after the CDR3; the full variable domain is: ETGVTQSPTHLIKTRGQQVTLRCSSQSGHNTVSWYQQALGQGPQFIFQYYREEENGRGNFPPRFSGLQFPNYSSELNVNALELDDSALYLCASRLASGTSGRAAYNEQFFGPGTRLTVL.